One and the same sample provided the 27 T cell receptor beta chains below, sequenced in a study of blood T cell repertoires in COVID-19. Profiled with immunoSEQ multiplex PCR; TCRdb holds only in-frame clones, not every one. The top ten hold 2% to 2.5% of the sample, which has 100,000 to 150,000 clones, around three quarters seen once. The sequenced material came from peripheral blood. These TCRs come from a woman between 70 and 85 years old with acute or convalescent COVID-19.

This clone was picked up a small number of times. The chain is built from TRBV19 and TRBJ2-2; D gene ambiguous. The CDR3 totals 16 residues. Per the germline V gene, CDR1 is LNHDA and CDR2 is SQIVND (reference sequence). V was trimmed by 1 base and J by 3 bases, leaving 12 bases between them. The CDR3 nucleotides are TGTGCCAGTAGTATAGTTGGCAGGTCCGACACCGGGGAGCTGTTTTTT. Its protein product is CASSIVGRSDTGELFF.

Concerning this clone itself: Other nucleotide sequences in the sample specify the same CDR3. The chain combines TRBV6-5 with TRBJ1-1; TRBD1 agrees at 9 bases. The CDR3 is made up of 14 amino acids. V lost 6 bases to trimming and J lost 6 bases; unmatched junction nucleotides: 8. Germline V CDR1 and CDR2: MNHEY, SVGAGI. The CDR3 spells CASRAQTGGAEAFF. CDR3 nucleotides: TGTGCCAGCAGAGCCCAGACAGGGGGGGCTGAAGCTTTCTTT.

The sample holds a few counts of this clone. V usage is TRBV4-1 and J usage is TRBJ1-6; the D is unclear. The germline V and J ends were trimmed by 1 base and 9 bases, with 7 bases remaining between them. CDR3 length: 13 residues. CDR1 MGHRA and CDR2 YSYEKL come from the germline V gene. The CDR3 nucleotides read TGCGCCAGCAGCCAAGGAGGTCGTTCACCCCTCCACTTT. Its translation: CASSQGGRSPLHF.

This clone occurred a few times. The chain uses TRBV6-5 and TRBJ1-1; D remains ambiguous. V dropped 0 bases and J dropped 11 bases, with 19 bases sitting between them. The CDR3 loop spans 15 amino acids. Looked up from germline, CDR1 is MNHEY and CDR2 is SVGAGI. CDR3 coding DNA: TGTGCCAGCAGTTACTCGACCGGAGGGTACAGAGGGGCTTTCTTT. Its protein product is CASSYSTGGYRGAFF.

Ten or more counts support this clone. V usage is TRBV5-5 and J usage is TRBJ1-5, with D maybe TRBD1 (5 bases). The CDR3 loop spans 15 amino acids. Per germline, CDR1 SGHKS and CDR2 YYEKEE (reference sequence). Trimming removed 4 bases from V and 7 bases from J, with 18 bases in between. The CDR3 nucleotides are TGTGCCAGCAGCCACATGTCGGGGGATGGACAGCCCCAGCATTTT. Translated: CASSHMSGDGQPQHF.

In its sample, this clone was seen a few times. This chain uses TRBV6-5 with TRBJ1-2, with a tentative D call TRBD1 (5 bases). The germline V gene has CDR1 MNHEY and CDR2 SVGAGI. V lost 6 bases, J lost 6 bases, and 14 bases lay in between. The CDR3 sequence is 13 residues long. CDR3 nucleotides: TGTGCCAGCAGCGCTTCCGGGACTGATGGCTACACCTTC. It is translated as CASSASGTDGYTF.

J is TRBJ2-3 and V is TRBV4-1; 9 nucleotides line up with TRBD2. Germline V gene lookup returns CDR1 MGHRA and CDR2 YSYEKL. The CDR3 has 14 residues. After removal of 7 bases from V and 5 bases from J, the junction contained 7 bases not matched to a gene. The CDR3 coding sequence is TGCGCCAGCAAACGAGCGGGAGGTCGAGATACGCAGTATTTT. This sequence encodes CASKRAGGRDTQYF.

The V and J genes are TRBV5-5 and TRBJ1-1, with no clear D. V was cut by 2 bases and J by 4 bases, with 9 bases left in between. CDR1 is SGHKS and CDR2 is YYEKEE in the germline V gene (reference sequence). The CDR3 runs to 13 residues. The CDR3 sequence: CASSLAVSTEAFF. DNA of the CDR3: TGTGCCAGCAGCTTAGCGGTTAGCACTGAAGCTTTCTTT.

This clone has more than one count but fewer than ten. This sequence joins TRBV5-1 and TRBJ2-7; 7 nucleotides match TRBD2. The trim removed 4 bases at V and 0 bases at J, leaving 10 bases unmatched. There are 16 residues in the CDR3. The germline gives CDR1 SGHRS, CDR2 YFSETQ. In DNA form, the CDR3 reads TGCGCCAGCAGCCCCGGGTTAGCGGGTGTCTCCTACGAGCAGTACTTC. This sequence encodes CASSPGLAGVSYEQYF.

The chain combines TRBV15 with TRBJ1-1; D not resolved. V was trimmed by 5 bases and J by 1 base, leaving 8 bases between them. Germline CDR1 and CDR2: LNHNV and YYDKDF (reference sequence). The CDR3 has 13 residues. The CDR3 protein is CATSQRWNTEAFF. The CDR3 bases are TGTGCCACCAGCCAGAGGTGGAACACTGAAGCTTTCTTT.

This clone was recorded at least ten times. This chain connects TRBV25-1 to TRBJ2-3, with 9 positions matching TRBD1. The CDR3 covers 15 residues. Germline values: CDR1 MGHDK, CDR2 SYGVNS. After removal of 4 bases from V and 1 base from J, the junction contained 3 bases not matched to a gene. CDR3 amino acids: CASSARTGGTDTQYF. The CDR3 DNA sequence: TGTGCCAGCAGTGCTAGGACAGGGGGCACAGATACGCAGTATTTT.

The V call is TRBV11-2, the J call TRBJ1-1, with D possibly matching TRBD1 (6 bases). Trimming took off 1 base at V and 9 bases at J, with 12 bases between the two ends. Germline loops: CDR1 SGHAT, CDR2 FQNNGV. The CDR3 has 13 residues. The CDR3 reads CASSLAPGQKAFF. The DNA of the CDR3 is TGTGCCAGCAGCTTAGCTCCGGGACAAAAAGCTTTCTTT.

The V call is TRBV19, the J call TRBJ1-2, with 7 bases identical to TRBD1. V dropped 5 bases and J dropped 3; count of bases not matched to a gene: 9. The CDR3 is 15 amino acids. CDR1 is LNHDA, CDR2 SQIVND, per germline (reference sequence). CDR3: CASSLQTGWDYGYTF. The CDR3 region has the DNA TGTGCCAGTAGTCTCCAGACAGGGTGGGACTATGGCTACACCTTC.

This clone has a handful of counts. The chain combines TRBV28 with TRBJ1-2; 7 nucleotides agree with TRBD1. CDR3 length: 16 amino acids. Per germline, CDR1 MDHEN and CDR2 SYDVKM. V was pared by 8 bases and J by 2 bases, with 14 bases of the junction left unmatched. The CDR3: CASAQGGLSPNYGYTF. The CDR3 DNA is TGTGCCAGCGCCCAGGGGGGTCTTTCCCCAAACTATGGCTACACCTTC.

The V gene is TRBV24-1, the J gene TRBJ1-5; TRBD1 matches 7 bases. CDR3 length: 15 residues. The V gene end was trimmed by 3 bases and the J gene end by 6 bases; junction bases not matched to a gene: 7. CDR1 is KGHDR and CDR2 is SFDVKD in the germline V gene. CDR3: CATSDNRGSGQPQHF. The CDR3 DNA reads TGTGCCACCAGTGATAACAGGGGTTCGGGTCAGCCCCAGCATTTT.

V usage is TRBV7-2 and J usage is TRBJ2-5, with 10 bases fitting TRBD1. The V gene end was trimmed by 7 bases and the J gene end by 5 bases; junction bases not matched to a gene: 7. Germline V gives CDR1 SGHTA, CDR2 FQGNSA. The CDR3 covers 14 residues. CDR3 loop: CASNNRDRGETQYF. The CDR3 DNA is TGTGCCAGCAATAACCGGGACAGGGGTGAGACCCAGTACTTC.

The V call is TRBV7-9, the J call TRBJ1-1; D is perhaps TRBD1 (6 bases). In germline, CDR1 is SEHNR, CDR2 FQNEAQ (reference sequence). The germline V and J ends were trimmed by 5 bases and 4 bases, with 17 bases remaining between them. This CDR3 spans 15 amino acids. This chain's CDR3 is CASSPPQGSGTEAFF. CDR3 in DNA: TGTGCCAGCAGCCCTCCCCAGGGGTCAGGCACTGAAGCTTTCTTT.

The chain employs TRBV7-8 and TRBJ2-3; 7 bases match TRBD2. The CDR3 runs 15 residues. Trimming took 1 base from V and 2 from J; bases not matched to a gene: 3. Germline values: CDR1 SGHVS, CDR2 FQNEAQ. CDR3 in DNA: TGTGCCAGCAGCTTAGATGGGGGGGTCACAGATACGCAGTATTTT. This sequence encodes CASSLDGGVTDTQYF. Full variable domain (rest looked up from reference TRBV7-8 and TRBJ2-3): GAGVSQSPRYKVAKRGQDVALRCDPISGHVSLFWYQQALGQGPEFLTYFQNEAQLDKSGLPSDRFFAERPEGSVSTLKIQRTQQEDSAVYLCASSLDGGVTDTQYFGPGTRLTVL.

This chain links TRBV3-1 (or the pseudogene TRBV3-2) with TRBJ1-1, with 8 bases identical to TRBD1. Germline lookup yields CDR1 LGHDT and CDR2 YNNKEL (reference sequence). V gave up 1 base and J gave up 0 bases; unmatched junction bases: 4. The CDR3 has 16 amino acids. The CDR3 nucleotides are TGTGCCAGCAGCCAAGTCACAGGGGGTTTGAACACTGAAGCTTTCTTT. It encodes CASSQVTGGLNTEAFF.

The genes are TRBV28 and TRBJ1-1; D may be TRBD1 (5 bases). CDR1 is MDHEN, CDR2 SYDVKM, per germline. The CDR3 consists of 15 residues. Trimming shortened V by 6 bases and J by 0 bases, and 14 bases separated the two germline ends. CDR3 amino acids: CASSHYGGVNTEAFF. CDR3 coding DNA: TGTGCCAGCAGCCACTACGGGGGAGTGAACACTGAAGCTTTCTTT.

This clone was counted at least ten times. The chain couples TRBV5-1 to TRBJ1-1; TRBD1 matches at 7 bases. Germline loops: CDR1 SGHRS, CDR2 YFSETQ. This CDR3 is built from 13 residues. J lost 4 bases, V lost 5 bases, and 5 bases had no gene match. CDR3 DNA sequence: TGCGCCAGCAGTTGGACAGGAAGCACTGAAGCTTTCTTT. It translates to CASSWTGSTEAFF.

This clone was counted between two and nine times. The chain uses TRBV11-2 and TRBJ2-7; TRBD1 is a possible D gene (6 bases). CDR3 length equals 14 residues. Trimming took 0 bases from V and 2 from J, leaving 8 bases between them. Germline CDR1 reads SGHAT; CDR2 reads FQNNGV. This CDR3 is CASSLEAGAYEQYF. DNA of the CDR3: TGTGCCAGCAGCTTAGAAGCAGGGGCCTACGAGCAGTACTTC. Variable domain in full (rest from reference TRBV11-2 and TRBJ2-7): EAGVAQSPRYKIIEKRQSVAFWCNPISGHATLYWYQQILGQGPKLLIQFQNNGVVDDSQLPKDRFSAERLKGVDSTLKIQPAKLEDSAVYLCASSLEAGAYEQYFGPGTRLTVT.

The chain carries TRBV27 and TRBJ2-5; 10 positions agree with TRBD2. V gave up 2 bases and J gave up 3 bases; unmatched junction bases: 0. Germline assignment: CDR1 MNHEY and CDR2 SMNVEV (reference sequence). The CDR3 has 14 amino acids. CDR3 in DNA: TGTGCCAGCAGTTTAGGACTAGCGGAAGAGACCCAGTACTTC. This codes for CASSLGLAEETQYF.

The chain carries TRBV18 and TRBJ2-1; unclear D gene. CDR1 is KGHSH, CDR2 LQKENI, per germline. The length of the CDR3 is 13 residues. V lost 2 bases, J lost 4 bases, and 6 bases lay in between. CDR3 region: CASSPSVYNEQFF. The CDR3, as DNA: TGTGCCAGCTCACCATCCGTGTACAATGAGCAGTTCTTC.

This chain links TRBV19 with TRBJ2-4; possible D gene TRBD2, 6 bases. This CDR3 has 13 amino acids. Germline V gene sequence: CDR1 LNHDA, CDR2 SQIVND (reference sequence). V lost 6 bases and J lost 0, with 6 bases in between. This CDR3 reads CASREGAKNIQYF. Written as DNA, the CDR3 is TGTGCCAGTAGGGAGGGAGCCAAAAACATTCAGTACTTC.

The chain is built from TRBV19 and TRBJ1-2; the D gene is possibly TRBD1 (6 bases). Germline CDR1 and CDR2: LNHDA and SQIVND (reference sequence). CDR3 length: 14 amino acids. The V end lost 3 bases, the J end lost 0 bases, and 8 bases lay between the germline ends. CDR3 loop: CASSIGTSNYGYTF. The CDR3 DNA sequence: TGTGCCAGTAGTATCGGGACATCTAACTATGGCTACACCTTC.

This chain connects TRBV7-9 to TRBJ1-4; 7 nucleotides align to TRBD1. Trimming removed 1 base from V and 3 bases from J; junction bases left unmatched: 5. The CDR3 runs to 16 residues. Germline V lookup: CDR1 SEHNR, CDR2 FQNEAQ (reference sequence). In DNA form, the CDR3 reads TGTGCCAGCAGCTTAGGACAGGGCTTCTCTAATGAAAAACTGTTTTTT. Protein product: CASSLGQGFSNEKLFF.